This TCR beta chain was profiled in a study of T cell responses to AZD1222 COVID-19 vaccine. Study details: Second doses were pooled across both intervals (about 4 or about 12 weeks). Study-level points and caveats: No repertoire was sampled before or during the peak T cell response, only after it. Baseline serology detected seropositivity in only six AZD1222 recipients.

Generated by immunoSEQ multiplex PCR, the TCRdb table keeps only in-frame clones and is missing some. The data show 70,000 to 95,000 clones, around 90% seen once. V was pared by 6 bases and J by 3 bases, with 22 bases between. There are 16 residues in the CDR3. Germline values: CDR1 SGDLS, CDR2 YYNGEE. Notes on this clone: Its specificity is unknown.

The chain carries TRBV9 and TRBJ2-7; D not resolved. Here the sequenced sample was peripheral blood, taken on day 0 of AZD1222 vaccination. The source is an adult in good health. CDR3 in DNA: TGTGCCAGCATCCTACCAGGTTTCGGATTTTGCTACGAGCAGTACTTC. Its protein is CASILPGFGFCYEQYF. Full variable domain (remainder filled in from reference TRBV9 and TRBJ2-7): DSGVTQTPKHLITATGQRVTLRCSPRSGDLSVYWYQQSLDQGLQFLIQYYNGEERAKGNILERFSAQQFPDLHSELNLSSLELGDSALYFCASILPGFGFCYEQYFGPGTRLTVT.